This T cell receptor beta chain was recovered during a study of T-cell reconstitution after alpha-beta-depleted transplantation in children. Study conclusions and caveats: The main origin of T-cell counts and diversity one year after transplant was newly produced T cells. The origin of alpha-beta T cells about two months after transplant was reportedly several hundred expanded graft clones. At day 60, the high TCRbeta diversity found in some patients originated from recipient T cells and thymic progenitors that had survived.

Germline CDR1 and CDR2: MNHEY and SVGEGT. V was cut by 7 bases and J by 4 bases, with 14 bases left in between. The CDR3 loop spans 13 amino acids. The TCRbeta library incorporated unique molecular identifiers. TCRdb fed the PCR reads into MiXCR, producing one record per CDR3 protein. The sample shows about 300,000 distinct CDR3 sequences, nearly 8% of them seen only once. In the case of this clonotype: The antigen is undetermined.

Sequencing used peripheral blood, obtained 360 days after TCRalphabeta/CD19-depleted stem cell transplant. V is TRBV6-2 or TRBV6-3 and J is TRBJ2-7; D tentatively fits TRBD1 or TRBD2 (5 bases each). This receptor was identified in a female patient aged 2 to 10 who had a stem cell transplant for Fanconi anemia, so the T cells may come from the graft donor. The CDR3, as DNA: TGTGCCAGCAAGGGACGGGTTGATTACGAGCAGTACGTC. The encoded protein is CASKGRVDYEQYV.